Following are 9 T cell receptor beta chains from one sample sequenced in a study of cytomegalovirus exposure and HLA in healthy donors. The PCR employed 60 Vbeta primers together with 13 Jbeta primers. Profiling relied on immunoSEQ multiplex PCR, and the TCRdb table lists in-frame clones only, not all of them. Among over 110,000 clones listed, approximately 78% were seen once. Sequencing was carried out using PBMCs. These receptors originate from a female donor in good health and CMV-seronegative.

The gene calls are TRBV5-8 and TRBJ2-7, with 8 bases identical to TRBD1. This CDR3 comprises 15 residues. The germline CDR1 and CDR2 sequences are SGHTS and YDEGEE. The V segment lost 2 bases and the J segment 3 bases; nucleotides outside the gene matches: 7. CDR3 nucleotide sequence: TGTGCCAGCAGCTTAGGACAGGGAAGGTACTACGAGCAGTACTTC. Encoded protein: CASSLGQGRYYEQYF.

This chain links TRBV11-1 with TRBJ2-5; 8 bases are shared with TRBD2. Germline CDR1 SGHAT, CDR2 FQDESV (reference sequence). Germline trimming cut 5 bases from V and 2 bases from J; bases unmatched to any gene: 1. This CDR3 is built from 13 residues. CDR3 sequence reads: CASSRGGQETQYF. The CDR3 nucleotides read TGTGCCAGCAGCCGGGGGGGTCAAGAGACCCAGTACTTC.

This clone was seen more than once but under ten times. This chain joins TRBV11-2 and TRBJ2-7; D not resolved. The CDR3 contains 11 residues. Trimming removed 9 bases from V and 3 bases from J, with 9 bases in between. The germline CDR1 and CDR2 sequences are SGHAT and FQNNGV. The CDR3 reads CASILLYEQYF. CDR3 in DNA: TGTGCCAGTATCCTTCTCTACGAGCAGTACTTC.

The rearrangement links TRBV7-9 to TRBJ1-1; D is possibly TRBD1 (6 bases). Trimming removed 1 base from V and 2 bases from J, with 14 bases in between. In germline, CDR1 is SEHNR, CDR2 FQNEAQ (reference sequence). This CDR3 has 16 residues. The CDR3 bases are TGTGCCAGCAGCTTAGGTCAATCACAGGGCAACACTGAAGCTTTCTTT. It yields the protein CASSLGQSQGNTEAFF.

This clone has more than one count but fewer than ten. V gene TRBV19 combines with J gene TRBJ1-2, with 7 bases aligning to TRBD1. Looked up from germline, CDR1 is LNHDA and CDR2 is SQIVND (reference sequence). After removal of 7 bases from V and 3 bases from J, the junction contained 5 bases not matched to a gene. The CDR3 is 13 residues long. The CDR3 spells CASISGQHYGYTF. The CDR3 nucleotides are TGTGCCAGTATTTCGGGACAGCACTATGGCTACACCTTC.

The genes are TRBV4-1 and TRBJ2-5; 8 bases align to TRBD2. This CDR3 is built from 16 residues. Germline-derived CDR1 and CDR2 are MGHRA and YSYEKL. Germline trimming cut 4 bases from V and 1 base from J; bases unmatched to any gene: 8. The CDR3 nucleotides read TGCGCCAGCAGCCGACTTGTTGGGACTAGCCAAGAGACCCAGTACTTC. This gives the protein CASSRLVGTSQETQYF.

The chain employs TRBV28 and TRBJ2-1, with 11 bases aligning to TRBD2. V gave up 4 bases and J gave up 8 bases; unmatched junction bases: 10. CDR1 and CDR2 from the germline V gene are MDHEN and SYDVKM. CDR3 length: 16 residues. The CDR3 sequence: CASSYPQLAGVYEQFF. The CDR3 DNA reads TGTGCCAGCAGTTACCCCCAACTAGCGGGGGTTTATGAGCAGTTCTTC.

The chain has TRBV7-9 and TRBJ1-4; D is unclear. Germline lookup yields CDR1 SEHNR and CDR2 FQNEAQ (reference sequence). The CDR3 totals 14 residues. Trimming stripped 4 bases from V and 7 bases from J, with 13 bases between. CDR3 DNA sequence: TGTGCCAGCAGCTACCCGGGGAAGAGTGAAAAACTGTTTTTT. It codes for CASSYPGKSEKLFF.

The gene calls are TRBV27 and TRBJ2-1, with TRBD1 as a possible D gene (6 bases). This CDR3 has 14 amino acids. Germline V gene sequence: CDR1 MNHEY, CDR2 SMNVEV (reference sequence). Trimming took 6 bases from V and 5 from J, leaving 14 bases between them. For the CDR3, the DNA is TGTGCCAGCAGACACCAAGGGACAAACAATGAGCAGTTCTTC. Translated, it gives CASRHQGTNNEQFF.